The entry below gives a single T cell receptor beta chain sequence along with its context. Its specificity is unknown. A marrow graft followed busulfan-fludarabine conditioning, with cyclophosphamide on days +3 and +4. This entry belongs to a study of T cells after posttransplantation cyclophosphamide. Overall study findings and caveats: Donor-recipient repertoire similarity was low at 1-2 months, rising over year one. TRB overlap between skin or GI tissue T cells and blood was limited. Recipient CMV seropositivity and CMV reactivation strongly tracked TRB clonality.

CDR3 length: 14 residues. Germline values: CDR1 SQVTM, CDR2 ANQGSEA. With V trimmed by 2 bases and J by 8 bases, 9 bases remained unmatched. TCRdb's copy holds only in-frame clones and misses some; the assay was immunoSEQ multiplex PCR. Of approximately 5,100 clones in the sample, about 80% were seen once. This sequence was found in a male patient aged 45-59 years who received an allogeneic stem cell transplant from a related donor and was CMV-positive. Among the T cells, some may be from the graft donor. This chain uses TRBV29-1 with TRBJ1-3; TRBD1 matches at 7 bases. Sequences were derived from PBMCs, sampled after allogeneic stem cell transplant with posttransplant cyclophosphamide. DNA of the CDR3: TGCAGCGTTGAAATAAACAGGGGCATAGACACCATATATTTT. It yields the protein CSVEINRGIDTIYF.